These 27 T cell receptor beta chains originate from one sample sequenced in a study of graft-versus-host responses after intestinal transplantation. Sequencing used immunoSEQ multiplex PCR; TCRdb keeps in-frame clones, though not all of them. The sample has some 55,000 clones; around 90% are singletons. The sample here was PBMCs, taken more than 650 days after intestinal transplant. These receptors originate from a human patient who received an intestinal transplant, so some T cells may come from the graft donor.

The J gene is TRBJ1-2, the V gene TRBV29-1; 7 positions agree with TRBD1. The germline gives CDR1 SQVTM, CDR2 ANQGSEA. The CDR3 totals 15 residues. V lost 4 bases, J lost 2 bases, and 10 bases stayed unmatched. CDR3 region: CSVGRSTTGNYGYTF. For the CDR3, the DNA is TGCAGCGTTGGAAGAAGCACGACAGGGAACTATGGCTACACCTTC.

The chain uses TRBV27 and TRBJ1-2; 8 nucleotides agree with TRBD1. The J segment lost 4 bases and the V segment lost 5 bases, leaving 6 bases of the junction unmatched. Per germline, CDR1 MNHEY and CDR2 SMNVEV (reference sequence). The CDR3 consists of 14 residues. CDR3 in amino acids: CASSPGQGGYGYTF. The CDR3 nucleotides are TGTGCCAGCAGTCCAGGACAGGGAGGCTATGGCTACACCTTC.

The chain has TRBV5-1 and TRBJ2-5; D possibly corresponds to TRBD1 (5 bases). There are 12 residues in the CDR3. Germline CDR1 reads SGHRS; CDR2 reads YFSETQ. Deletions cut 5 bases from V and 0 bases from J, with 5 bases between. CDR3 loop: CASRTDQETQYF. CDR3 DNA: TGCGCCAGCAGGACAGACCAAGAGACCCAGTACTTC.

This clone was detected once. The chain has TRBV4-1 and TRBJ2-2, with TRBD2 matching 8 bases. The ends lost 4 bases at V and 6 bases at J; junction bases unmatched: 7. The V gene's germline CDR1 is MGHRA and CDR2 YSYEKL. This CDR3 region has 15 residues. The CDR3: CASSLDDGGAGELFF. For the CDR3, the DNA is TGCGCCAGCAGCCTCGACGACGGGGGGGCCGGGGAGCTGTTTTTT.

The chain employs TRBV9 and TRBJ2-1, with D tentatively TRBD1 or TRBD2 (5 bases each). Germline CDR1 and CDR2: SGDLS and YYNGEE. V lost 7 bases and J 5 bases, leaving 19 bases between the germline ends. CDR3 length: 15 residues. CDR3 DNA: TGTGCCAGCTCACTGAGGGGATTTATGAACAATGAGCAGTTCTTC. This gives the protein CASSLRGFMNNEQFF.

Here the CDR3 DNA reads TGTGCCAGTACCTCGGGGGAGGACCCCTATGGCTACACCTTC. It encodes CASTSGEDPYGYTF. The chain combines TRBV27 with TRBJ1-2; TRBD1 is a possible D gene (5 bases). The CDR3 contains 14 residues. Per germline, CDR1 MNHEY and CDR2 SMNVEV (reference sequence). The V end lost 9 bases, the J end lost 4 bases, and 18 bases lay between the germline ends.

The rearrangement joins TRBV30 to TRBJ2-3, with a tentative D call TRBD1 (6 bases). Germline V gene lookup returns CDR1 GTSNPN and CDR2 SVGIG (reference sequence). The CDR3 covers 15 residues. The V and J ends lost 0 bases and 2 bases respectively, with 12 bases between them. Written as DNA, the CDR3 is TGTGCCTGGAGTGTACAGGGTTTGGCCACAGATACGCAGTATTTT. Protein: CAWSVQGLATDTQYF.

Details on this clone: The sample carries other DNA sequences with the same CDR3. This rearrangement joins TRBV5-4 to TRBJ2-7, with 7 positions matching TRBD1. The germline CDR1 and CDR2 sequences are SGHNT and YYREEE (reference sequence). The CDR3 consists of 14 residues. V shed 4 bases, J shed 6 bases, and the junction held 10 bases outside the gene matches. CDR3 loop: CASSPPDRAGEQYF. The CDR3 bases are TGTGCCAGCAGCCCCCCTGACAGGGCCGGCGAGCAGTACTTC.

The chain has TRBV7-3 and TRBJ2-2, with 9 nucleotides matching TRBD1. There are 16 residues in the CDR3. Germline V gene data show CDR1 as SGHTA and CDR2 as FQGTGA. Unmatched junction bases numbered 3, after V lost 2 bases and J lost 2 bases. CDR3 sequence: CASSLGQGFNTGELFF. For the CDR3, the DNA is TGTGCCAGCAGCTTAGGACAGGGGTTTAACACCGGGGAGCTGTTTTTT.

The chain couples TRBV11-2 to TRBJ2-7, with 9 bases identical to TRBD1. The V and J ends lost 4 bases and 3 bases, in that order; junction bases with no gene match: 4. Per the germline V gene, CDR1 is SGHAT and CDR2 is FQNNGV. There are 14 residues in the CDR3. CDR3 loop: CASSSGTGFYEQYF. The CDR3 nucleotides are TGTGCCAGCAGCTCCGGGACAGGGTTCTACGAGCAGTACTTC.

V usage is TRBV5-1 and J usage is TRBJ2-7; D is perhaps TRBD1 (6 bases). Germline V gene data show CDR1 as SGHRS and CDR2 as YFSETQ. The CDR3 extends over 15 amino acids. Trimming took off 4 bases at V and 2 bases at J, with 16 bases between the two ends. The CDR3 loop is CASSREPQGPYEQYF. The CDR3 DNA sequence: TGCGCCAGCAGCCGTGAACCACAGGGCCCCTACGAGCAGTACTTC.

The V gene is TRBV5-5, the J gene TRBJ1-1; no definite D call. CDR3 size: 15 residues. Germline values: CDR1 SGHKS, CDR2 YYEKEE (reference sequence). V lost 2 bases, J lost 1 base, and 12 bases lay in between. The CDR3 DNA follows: TGTGCCAGCAGCTTTCCGGGGTCGCGGAACACTGAAGCTTTCTTT. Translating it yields CASSFPGSRNTEAFF. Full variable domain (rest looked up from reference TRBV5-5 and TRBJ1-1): DAGVTQSPTHLIKTRGQQVTLRCSPISGHKSVSWYQQVLGQGPQFIFQYYEKEERGRGNFPDRFSARQFPNYSSELNVNALLLGDSALYLCASSFPGSRNTEAFFGQGTRLTVV.

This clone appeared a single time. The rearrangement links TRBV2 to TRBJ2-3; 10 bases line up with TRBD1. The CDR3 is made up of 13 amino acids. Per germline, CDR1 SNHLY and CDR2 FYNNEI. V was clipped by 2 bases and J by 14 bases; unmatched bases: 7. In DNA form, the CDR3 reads TGTGCCAGCAGTGAAAGTGAGACAGGGGGCGCGTATTTT. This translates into CASSESETGGAYF.

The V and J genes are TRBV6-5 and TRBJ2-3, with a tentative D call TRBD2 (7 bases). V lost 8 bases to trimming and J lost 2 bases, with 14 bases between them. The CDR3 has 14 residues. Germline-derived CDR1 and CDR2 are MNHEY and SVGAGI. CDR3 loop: CASGNGGPTDTQYF. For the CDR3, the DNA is TGTGCCAGCGGAAACGGGGGGCCCACAGATACGCAGTATTTT.

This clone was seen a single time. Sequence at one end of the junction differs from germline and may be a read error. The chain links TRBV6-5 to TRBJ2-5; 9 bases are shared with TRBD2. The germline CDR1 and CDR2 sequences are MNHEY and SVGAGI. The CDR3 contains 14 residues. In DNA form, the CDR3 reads TGTGCCAGCAGATCTAGCGGGGACCATGAGACCCAGTACTTC. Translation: CASRSSGDHETQYF.

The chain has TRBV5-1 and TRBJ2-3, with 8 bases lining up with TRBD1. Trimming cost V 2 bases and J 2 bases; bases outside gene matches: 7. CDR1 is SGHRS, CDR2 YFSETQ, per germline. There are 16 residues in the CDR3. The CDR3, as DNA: TGCGCCAGCAGCTTTACCGGGACAGGCTACACAGATACGCAGTATTTT. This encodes CASSFTGTGYTDTQYF.

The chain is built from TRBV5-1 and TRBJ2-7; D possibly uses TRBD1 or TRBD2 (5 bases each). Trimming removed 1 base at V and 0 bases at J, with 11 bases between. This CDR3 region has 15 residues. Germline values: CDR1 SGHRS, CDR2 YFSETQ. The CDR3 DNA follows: TGCGCCAGCAGCTTGAGGGACGGGGACTCCTACGAGCAGTACTTC. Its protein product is CASSLRDGDSYEQYF.

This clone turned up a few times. The CDR3 DNA reads TGTGCCAGCAGCTCACCGGGGGGGCGCCACAATGAGCAGTTCTTC. This sequence encodes CASSSPGGRHNEQFF. The chain recombines TRBV9 with TRBJ2-1; the match to TRBD2 covers 8 bases. This CDR3 comprises 15 residues. From germline, CDR1 is SGDLS and CDR2 YYNGEE. Trimming at V came to 4 bases and at J to 5 bases, leaving 8 bases not matched to a gene.

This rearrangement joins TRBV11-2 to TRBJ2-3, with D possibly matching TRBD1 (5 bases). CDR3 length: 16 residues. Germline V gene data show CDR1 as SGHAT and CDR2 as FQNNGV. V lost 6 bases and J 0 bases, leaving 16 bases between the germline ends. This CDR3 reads CASRLGLSESTDTQYF. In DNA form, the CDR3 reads TGTGCCAGCAGGTTGGGGCTATCAGAAAGCACAGATACGCAGTATTTT.

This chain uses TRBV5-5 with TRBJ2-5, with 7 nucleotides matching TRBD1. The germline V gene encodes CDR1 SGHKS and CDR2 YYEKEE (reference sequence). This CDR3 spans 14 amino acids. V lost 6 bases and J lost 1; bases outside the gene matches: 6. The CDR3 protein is CASTTQGIQETQYF. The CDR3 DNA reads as TGTGCCAGCACCACACAGGGGATCCAAGAGACCCAGTACTTC.

The CDR3 here is CASSLIGQGDIQYF. CDR3 sequence (DNA): TGTGCCAGCAGCTTAATTGGGCAGGGGGACATTCAGTACTTC. This rearrangement joins TRBV7-2 to TRBJ2-4, with 7 nucleotides matching TRBD1. The CDR3 is made up of 14 amino acids. The J segment lost 8 bases and the V segment lost 2 bases, leaving 6 bases of the junction unmatched. The germline V gene encodes CDR1 SGHTA and CDR2 FQGNSA.

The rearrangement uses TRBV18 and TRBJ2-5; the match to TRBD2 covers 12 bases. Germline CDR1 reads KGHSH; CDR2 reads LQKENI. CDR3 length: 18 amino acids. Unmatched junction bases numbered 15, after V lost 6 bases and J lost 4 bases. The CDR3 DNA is TGTGCCAGCTCCCTGTCTAGCGGGGGGGCCAGATTCCCAGAGACCCAGTACTTC. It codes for CASSLSSGGARFPETQYF.

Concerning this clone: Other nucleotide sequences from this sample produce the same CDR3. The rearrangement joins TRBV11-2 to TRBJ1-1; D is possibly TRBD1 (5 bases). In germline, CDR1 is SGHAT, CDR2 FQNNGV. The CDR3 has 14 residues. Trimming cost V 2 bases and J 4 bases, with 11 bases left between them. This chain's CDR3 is CASSLTEQATEAFF. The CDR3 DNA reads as TGTGCCAGCAGCTTAACAGAACAGGCCACTGAAGCTTTCTTT.

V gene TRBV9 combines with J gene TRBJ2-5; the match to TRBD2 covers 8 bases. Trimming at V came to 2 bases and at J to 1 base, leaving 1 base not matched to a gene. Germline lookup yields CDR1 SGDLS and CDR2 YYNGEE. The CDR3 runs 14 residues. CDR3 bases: TGTGCCAGCAGCGTGACTAGCGCCCAAGAGACCCAGTACTTC. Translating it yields CASSVTSAQETQYF.

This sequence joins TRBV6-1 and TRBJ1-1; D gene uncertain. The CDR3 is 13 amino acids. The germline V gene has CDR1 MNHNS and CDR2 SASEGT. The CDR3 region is CDWNLTQNTEAFF. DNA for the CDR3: TGTGACTGGAACTTGACGCAGAACACTGAAGCTTTCTTT.

The CDR3 DNA reads TGTGCCAGTTGGGCCAGGGGGCGAGGGGAGCAGTACTTC. It encodes CASWARGRGEQYF. The chain has TRBV5-6 and TRBJ2-7; TRBD1 matches at 8 bases. Germline V gives CDR1 SGHDT, CDR2 YYEEEE. J was trimmed by 7 bases and V by 8 bases; bases with no gene match: 11. This CDR3 has 13 amino acids.

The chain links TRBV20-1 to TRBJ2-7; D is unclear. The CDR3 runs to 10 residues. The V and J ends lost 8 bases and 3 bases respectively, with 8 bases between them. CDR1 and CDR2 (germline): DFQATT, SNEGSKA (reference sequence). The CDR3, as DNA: TGCAGTCCACTTTTCTACGAGCAGTACTTC. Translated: CSPLFYEQYF.